The sequence of this T cell receptor beta chain was determined in a study of cytomegalovirus exposure and HLA in healthy donors. Trimming removed 4 bases from V and 4 bases from J; junction bases left unmatched: 8. This CDR3 contains 16 residues. Per the germline V gene, CDR1 is SGHNT and CDR2 is YYREEE (reference sequence). This PCR relied on a set of 60 Vbeta primers and 13 Jbeta primers. Libraries were prepared by immunoSEQ multiplex PCR; TCRdb keeps only in-frame clonotypes and omits some of them. This sample has over 150,000 clones; approximately 80% occur once, and the top ten carry 0.098%. The sequencing sample was made of PBMCs. This TCR was sampled from a boy aged 2 to 9 in good health and CMV-seronegative. This chain links TRBV5-4 with TRBJ2-5, with 12 positions matching TRBD1. CDR3 bases: TGTGCCAGCAGCAAGGGACAGGGGGCGCGAGGAGAGACCCAGTACTTC. This codes for CASSKGQGARGETQYF.